These 28 T cell receptor beta chains came from one sample sequenced in a study of blood T cells in healthy people across ages. For the second PCR, which ran for 7 to 11 cycles, a sample-barcoded 5' primer and a J-beta primer mix were used. A single record per CDR3 protein comes from TCRdb applying MiXCR to the 5' RACE reads. The sample has approximately 800,000 distinct CDR3 sequences, around 25% seen once. These sequences were also reported in another study, on T cells of mothers and their children.

The sequenced sample was blood. These receptors were taken from a boy aged 5-17 years in good health.

This clonotype was counted at least ten times. A read error may produce the germline difference seen at one junction end. This chain connects TRBV12-3 or TRBV12-4 to TRBJ2-7, with D possibly called TRBD1 or TRBD2 (6 bases each). This CDR3 has 13 amino acids. The CDR3 DNA reads as TGTGCCAGCAGCTTAGCGGCAGGGGCCGAGCAGTACTTC. As protein: CASSLAAGAEQYF.

This clonotype appeared a few times. The V and J genes are TRBV20-1 and TRBJ1-2, with D perhaps matching TRBD1 (6 bases). The CDR3 covers 12 residues. V was trimmed by 7 bases and J by 6 bases, leaving 15 bases between them. The germline V gene has CDR1 DFQATT and CDR2 SNEGSKA (reference sequence). Here the CDR3 DNA reads TGCAGTGGGCTGGGGGCGAACGATGGCTACACCTTC. Translated: CSGLGANDGYTF.

This clonotype was counted many times. The rearrangement uses TRBV29-1 and TRBJ2-1; D unclear. CDR3 length: 11 amino acids. Germline loops: CDR1 SQVTM, CDR2 ANQGSEA. The germline V and J ends were trimmed by 1 base and 10 bases, with 8 bases remaining between them. The CDR3 loop is CSVEGPAEQFF. Written as DNA, the CDR3 is TGCAGCGTTGAAGGACCCGCGGAGCAGTTCTTC.

This clonotype was found a few times. The chain joins TRBV7-9 to TRBJ1-1; 9 nucleotides line up with TRBD1. Unmatched junction bases numbered 4, after V lost 5 bases and J lost 0 bases. The CDR3 spans 15 residues. Germline lookup yields CDR1 SEHNR and CDR2 FQNEAQ (reference sequence). The CDR3 loop is CASSPGQGMNTEAFF. DNA of the CDR3: TGTGCCAGCAGCCCAGGACAGGGGATGAACACTGAAGCTTTCTTT.

The genes are TRBV28 and TRBJ2-1, with 11 bases lining up with TRBD2. The end of the DNA aligns better with TRBJ2-5, so the J call may be wrong. The germline CDR1 and CDR2 sequences are MDHEN and SYDVKM. There are 17 residues in the CDR3. This CDR3 reads CASSYLGPGLAEETQYF. In nucleotides, the CDR3 is TGTGCCAGCAGTTACTTAGGACCGGGACTAGCGGAAGAGACCCAGTACTTC.

The chain joins TRBV28 to TRBJ1-2; 8 nucleotides align to TRBD1. Germline V CDR1 and CDR2: MDHEN, SYDVKM. Losses at the gene ends were 4 bases for V and 4 bases for J; bases not matched to a gene: 5. The CDR3 is 14 amino acids. CDR3 sequence (DNA): TGTGCCAGCAGTTCCCCCGGGACAGGCTATGGCTACACCTTC. Its protein is CASSSPGTGYGYTF.

With regard to this clonotype: A read error may be the cause here, since a much bigger clone is one base away. The chain joins TRBV10-3 to TRBJ1-3; D gene ambiguous. This CDR3 is built from 14 residues. In germline, CDR1 is ENHRY, CDR2 SYGVKD. Deletions cut 4 bases from V and 0 bases from J, with 7 bases between. The CDR3 reads CAISGGISGNTIYF. The CDR3, as DNA: TGTGCCATCAGTGGCGGAATCTCTGGAAACACCATATATTTT.

This clonotype was seen a few times. The gene calls are TRBV29-1 and TRBJ2-5, with TRBD1 identical over 9 bases. Unmatched junction bases numbered 3, after V lost 4 bases and J lost 3 bases. The CDR3 covers 13 residues. Germline V gene data show CDR1 as SQVTM and CDR2 as ANQGSEA. The CDR3 region has the DNA TGCAGCGTTGGGACAGGGGATGAAGAGACCCAGTACTTC. It codes for CSVGTGDEETQYF.

This clonotype appeared a few times. The chain combines TRBV12-3 or TRBV12-4 with TRBJ2-7, with D uncertain. This CDR3 is built from 12 residues. Trimming took 3 bases from V and 3 from J, leaving 6 bases between them. CDR3 sequence reads: CASSLNLYEQYF. The CDR3 bases are TGTGCCAGCAGTTTGAACCTCTACGAGCAGTACTTC.

The genes are TRBV6-5 and TRBJ2-5, with 9 nucleotides matching TRBD1. Germline V gene data show CDR1 as MNHEY and CDR2 as SVGAGI. Trimming at V came to 9 bases and at J to 4 bases, leaving 6 bases not matched to a gene. The CDR3 sequence is 13 residues long. The DNA for the CDR3 is TGTGCCAGTAAAACAGGGGGCAGAGAGACCCAGTACTTC. It encodes CASKTGGRETQYF.

This clonotype was observed a few times. This rearrangement joins TRBV12-3 or TRBV12-4 to TRBJ2-1; the match to TRBD2 covers 7 bases. The junction had 6 bases not matched to a gene; V was cut back by 1 base and J by 6 bases. This CDR3 has 15 residues. The CDR3, as DNA: TGTGCCAGCAGTTTAGGCGGGAGTTATATCAATGAGCAGTTCTTC. Its translation is CASSLGGSYINEQFF.

The chain links TRBV29-1 to TRBJ1-1; D not resolved. CDR3 length equals 12 residues. From germline, CDR1 is SQVTM and CDR2 ANQGSEA. Trimming pared 3 bases from V and 4 bases from J, leaving 9 bases between. The CDR3 is CSVDSRGTEAFF. The CDR3 coding sequence is TGCAGCGTTGATTCGCGTGGCACTGAAGCTTTCTTT.

This clonotype was counted only a few times. One end of the junction fails to match germline, which may point to a read error. The gene calls are TRBV28 and TRBJ2-5; TRBD1 might be the D (6 bases). This CDR3 is built from 12 residues. The germline V gene encodes CDR1 MDHEN and CDR2 SYDVKM. The CDR3 loop is CASSSGTGTQHF. CDR3 nucleotide sequence: TGTGCCAGCAGTTCCGGAACAGGGACCCAGCACTTC.

This clonotype was detected a few times. The J gene is TRBJ2-5, the V gene TRBV7-3; 7 nucleotides match TRBD2. Germline CDR1 is SGHTA and CDR2 is FQGTGA. Trimming at V came to 5 bases and at J to 5 bases, leaving 14 bases not matched to a gene. The CDR3 extends over 16 amino acids. The DNA for the CDR3 is TGTGCCAGCAGCCTCACGGGGGGAGCGGGAAAGGAGACCCAGTACTTC. It is translated as CASSLTGGAGKETQYF.

The chain uses TRBV6-6 and TRBJ1-2; 8 positions match TRBD1. Germline V gene data show CDR1 as MNHNY and CDR2 as SVGAGI (reference sequence). The CDR3 sequence is 15 residues long. Unmatched junction bases numbered 8, after V lost 0 bases and J lost 8 bases. CDR3 nucleotide sequence: TGTGCCAGCAGTTACTCGATCACAGGGGGGATCGGCTACACCTTC. This sequence encodes CASSYSITGGIGYTF.

This clonotype has just a few counts. The J gene is TRBJ2-3, the V gene TRBV6-2 or TRBV6-3; 11 bases match TRBD2. V lost 7 bases to trimming and J lost 4 bases; unmatched junction nucleotides: 16. Germline V gene sequence: CDR1 MNHEY, CDR2 SVGEGT. The CDR3 has 18 amino acids. As DNA, the CDR3 is TGTGCCAGCACCAATACCCGGGCTAGCGGGAGGACTGCAGATACGCAGTATTTT. This gives the protein CASTNTRASGRTADTQYF.

This clonotype was found many times. The CDR3 DNA reads TGCGCCAGCAGCTTCAGGTCCAGTATCCAAGAGACCCAGTACTTC. This codes for CASSFRSSIQETQYF. V and J are TRBV5-1 and TRBJ2-5; D is unclear. The CDR3 contains 15 residues. Trimming cost V 2 bases and J 1 base, with 12 bases left between them. Germline CDR1 and CDR2: SGHRS and YFSETQ. Together with reference TRBV5-1 and TRBJ2-5, the CDR3 gives the full variable domain: KAGVTQTPRYLIKTRGQQVTLSCSPISGHRSVSWYQQTPGQGLQFLFEYFSETQRNKGNFPGRFSGRQFSNSRSEMNVSTLELGDSALYLCASSFRSSIQETQYFGPGTRLLVL.

Only a few counts were recorded for this clonotype. The chain joins TRBV7-6 to TRBJ2-3; 11 bases line up with TRBD2. The V gene's germline CDR1 is SGHVS and CDR2 FNYEAQ. The CDR3 covers 17 residues. J was trimmed by 4 bases and V by 1 base; bases with no gene match: 7. CDR3 coding DNA: TGTGCCAGCAGCTTAGGGGCTAGCGGGAGGACCCCAGATACGCAGTATTTT. It codes for CASSLGASGRTPDTQYF.

The V gene is TRBV28, the J gene TRBJ1-4; TRBD1 might be the D (5 bases). Looked up from germline, CDR1 is MDHEN and CDR2 is SYDVKM. The CDR3 runs 16 residues. Trimming pared 2 bases from V and 4 bases from J, leaving 14 bases between. CDR3 DNA sequence: TGTGCCAGCAGTTTAAGGGGAAGCCGTCGTAATGAAAAACTGTTTTTT. This codes for CASSLRGSRRNEKLFF.

This clonotype was counted between two and nine times. V gene TRBV12-3 or TRBV12-4 combines with J gene TRBJ2-1; no clear D. There are 15 residues in the CDR3. V was pared by 3 bases and J by 9 bases, with 18 bases between. For the CDR3, the DNA is TGTGCCAGCAGTTTGGGCCCTGCGACGGGTCCTGAGCAGTTCTTC. It encodes CASSLGPATGPEQFF.

This clonotype was seen a few times. The J gene is TRBJ2-1, the V gene TRBV4-2; D not certain. There are 14 residues in the CDR3. CDR1 and CDR2 from the germline V gene are LGHNA and YNFKEQ. V was shortened by 0 bases and J by 5 bases, with 8 bases between the two germline ends. The CDR3 protein is CASSQDGVNNEQFF. The CDR3 DNA follows: TGTGCCAGCAGCCAAGATGGGGTAAACAATGAGCAGTTCTTC.

On this clonotype: One end of the junction does not line up with germline, which may come from a read error. This chain uses TRBV7-2 with TRBJ2-7; 7 nucleotides match TRBD2. This CDR3 contains 14 residues. Germline assignment: CDR1 SGHTA and CDR2 FQGNSA. The CDR3 here is CASSLRFSGYEQYF. Here the CDR3 DNA reads TGCGCCAGCAGCCTTCGGTTTAGCGGGTACGAGCAGTACTTC. The full variable domain, rest sourced from reference TRBV7-2 and TRBJ2-7, is GAGVSQSPSNKVTEKGKDVELRCDPISGHTALYWYRQSLGQGLEFLIYFQGNSAPDKSGLPSDRFSAERTGGSVSTLTIQRTQQEDSAVYLCASSLRFSGYEQYFGPGTRLTVT.

V usage is TRBV4-3 and J usage is TRBJ2-4, with D perhaps assigned TRBD1 or TRBD2 (6 bases each). There are 14 residues in the CDR3. Trimming removed 2 bases from V and 7 bases from J, with 12 bases in between. Germline loops: CDR1 LGHNA, CDR2 YSLEER. CDR3 loop: CASSQLQGGNIQYF. The CDR3 DNA reads as TGCGCCAGCAGCCAACTTCAAGGGGGGAACATTCAGTACTTC.

The chain couples TRBV7-9 to TRBJ2-1, with D tentatively TRBD1 (6 bases). Looked up from germline, CDR1 is SEHNR and CDR2 is FQNEAQ (reference sequence). This CDR3 spans 13 amino acids. Trimming took 8 bases from V and 9 from J, leaving 17 bases between them. The CDR3 DNA sequence: TGTGCCAGCGGACAGCCCCTTGAGGGTGAGCAGTTCTTC. Protein sequence: CASGQPLEGEQFF.

The rearrangement joins TRBV20-1 to TRBJ2-1; weak D call: TRBD1 (5 bases). Germline lookup yields CDR1 DFQATT and CDR2 SNEGSKA (reference sequence). The CDR3 totals 15 residues. V was pared by 0 bases and J by 8 bases, with 17 bases between. The CDR3, as DNA: TGCAGTGCTAGAGATCAGGGCTCTCAGGTCGATGAGCAGTTCTTC. It codes for CSARDQGSQVDEQFF.

This clonotype has more than one count but fewer than ten. This chain joins TRBV4-3 and TRBJ2-1; 7 positions match TRBD1. J was trimmed by 7 bases and V by 4 bases; bases with no gene match: 10. CDR3 length equals 15 residues. The germline CDR1 and CDR2 sequences are LGHNA and YSLEER. In DNA, the CDR3 is TGCGCCAGCAGCCCTGACAGGGCCTTAGGGAATGAGCAGTTCTTC. Amino acid sequence: CASSPDRALGNEQFF.

This chain links TRBV2 with TRBJ2-5; no firm D call. The CDR3 covers 11 residues. Trimming took off 7 bases at V and 1 base at J, with 4 bases between the two ends. Germline loops: CDR1 SNHLY, CDR2 FYNNEI. CDR3: CASILQETQYF. The CDR3 bases are TGTGCCAGCATACTCCAAGAGACCCAGTACTTC.

The rearrangement uses TRBV5-1 and TRBJ2-5, with 11 bases identical to TRBD2. The J call is uncertain, as TRBJ2-1 better fits the DNA end. This CDR3 has 15 amino acids. Germline-derived CDR1 and CDR2 are SGHRS and YFSETQ. The CDR3 protein is CASSLDSSGRNEQFF. In DNA form, the CDR3 reads TGCGCCAGCAGCTTGGATTCTAGCGGGAGGAATGAGCAGTTCTTC.